Listed here are 11 T cell receptor beta chains from one sample, sequenced in a study of T cells after yellow fever vaccination. TCRdb passed the 5' RACE reads through MiXCR, listing each CDR3 protein once. This table has about 330,000 distinct CDR3 sequences, 6.5% to 8.5% appearing once. The specimen comprised PBMCs, sampled more than 35 days after the first yellow fever vaccination. Every receptor here comes from a man aged 18 to 29 who received the YFV17D yellow fever vaccine.

V is TRBV7-3 and J is TRBJ1-2; weak D call: TRBD1 (5 bases). From germline, CDR1 is SGHTA and CDR2 FQGTGA. The CDR3 has 14 residues. Deletions cut 1 base from V and 3 bases from J, with 9 bases between. In DNA, the CDR3 is TGTGCCAGCAGCTTAAGCCAGGGATACTATGGCTACACCTTC. Residues: CASSLSQGYYGYTF.

There are a few counts of this clonotype. The chain has TRBV28 and TRBJ1-4; D is perhaps TRBD1 (5 bases). The germline V gene encodes CDR1 MDHEN and CDR2 SYDVKM. V was pared by 3 bases and J by 2 bases, with 13 bases between. The length of the CDR3 is 16 residues. The CDR3 here is CASSFPGARTNEKLFF. CDR3 coding DNA: TGTGCCAGCAGTTTCCCCGGGGCGCGCACTAATGAAAAACTGTTTTTT.

In its sample, this clonotype was seen many times. V usage is TRBV5-5 and J usage is TRBJ1-4; D call uncertain. V lost 0 bases and J lost 6, with 0 bases in between. Germline CDR1 SGHKS, CDR2 YYEKEE (reference sequence). The CDR3 is 11 amino acids. This chain's CDR3 is CASSLDEKLFF. The DNA of the CDR3 is TGTGCCAGCAGCTTGGATGAAAAACTGTTTTTT. Full variable domain (missing parts from reference TRBV5-5 and TRBJ1-4): DAGVTQSPTHLIKTRGQQVTLRCSPISGHKSVSWYQQVLGQGPQFIFQYYEKEERGRGNFPDRFSARQFPNYSSELNVNALLLGDSALYLCASSLDEKLFFGSGTQLSVL.

This clonotype was seen many times. This chain joins TRBV10-3 and TRBJ2-7, with unresolved D. Germline-derived CDR1 and CDR2 are ENHRY and SYGVKD. This CDR3 is built from 16 residues. Trimming stripped 0 bases from V and 0 bases from J, with 12 bases between. This chain's CDR3 is CAISESRLIGSYEQYF. The CDR3 coding sequence is TGTGCCATCAGTGAGTCGAGACTGATCGGCTCCTACGAGCAGTACTTC.

Only a few counts were recorded for this clonotype. The chain employs TRBV9 and TRBJ1-4; TRBD1 matches 7 bases. This CDR3 region has 15 residues. Germline V gene lookup returns CDR1 SGDLS and CDR2 YYNGEE. The trim removed 5 bases at V and 4 bases at J, leaving 8 bases unmatched. DNA for the CDR3: TGTGCCAGCAGTTTCCAGGGGGAGAATAATGAAAAACTGTTTTTT. This sequence encodes CASSFQGENNEKLFF. Together with reference TRBV9 and TRBJ1-4, the CDR3 gives the full variable domain: DSGVTQTPKHLITATGQRVTLRCSPRSGDLSVYWYQQSLDQGLQFLIQYYNGEERAKGNILERFSAQQFPDLHSELNLSSLELGDSALYFCASSFQGENNEKLFFGSGTQLSVL.

This clonotype has at least ten counts. The rearrangement uses TRBV7-2 and TRBJ1-2; 8 nucleotides match TRBD1. V dropped 2 bases and J dropped 4; count of bases not matched to a gene: 9. The V gene's germline CDR1 is SGHTA and CDR2 FQGNSA. The CDR3 loop spans 16 amino acids. The CDR3 DNA is TGTGCCAGCAGCTTATATAACCCGGGACAGGTCTATGGCTACACCTTC. This codes for CASSLYNPGQVYGYTF.

This clonotype came up a few times. This rearrangement joins TRBV12-3 or TRBV12-4 to TRBJ1-5, with D hard to call. Trimming removed 6 bases from V and 2 bases from J, with 11 bases in between. The CDR3 runs to 14 residues. CDR3 protein: CASRGSWGNQPQHF. CDR3 DNA sequence: TGTGCCAGCAGGGGGAGTTGGGGCAATCAGCCCCAGCATTTT.

This clonotype was counted a few times. V and J are TRBV18 and TRBJ1-1, with D unclear. Per the germline V gene, CDR1 is KGHSH and CDR2 is LQKENI. Between the trimmed V and J ends, which lost 2 bases and 4 bases, there was a span of 5 bases. The CDR3 covers 12 residues. The CDR3 DNA sequence: TGTGCCAGCTCACCAACAAGCACTGAAGCTTTCTTT. It is translated as CASSPTSTEAFF.

This rearrangement joins TRBV7-3 to TRBJ2-3; D possibly matches TRBD1 or TRBD2 (5 bases each). With 5 bases removed from V and 0 bases from J, the gap between germline ends came to 9 bases. CDR1 is SGHTA, CDR2 FQGTGA, per germline. This CDR3 contains 14 residues. The CDR3 here is CASSPEGSTDTQYF. CDR3 coding DNA: TGTGCCAGCAGCCCTGAGGGGAGCACAGATACGCAGTATTTT.

The chain has TRBV4-3 and TRBJ1-5; D not resolved. The germline V and J ends were trimmed by 1 base and 4 bases, with 5 bases remaining between them. This CDR3 is built from 13 residues. The germline gives CDR1 LGHNA, CDR2 YSLEER. CDR3 sequence reads: CASSQGRNQPQHF. The DNA of the CDR3 is TGCGCCAGCAGCCAAGGTCGGAATCAGCCCCAGCATTTT.

The chain uses TRBV5-5 and TRBJ2-5; weak D call: TRBD2 (6 bases). The CDR3 is made up of 14 amino acids. V was clipped by 3 bases and J by 0 bases, with 9 bases between them. The germline V gene has CDR1 SGHKS and CDR2 YYEKEE (reference sequence). For the CDR3, the DNA is TGTGCCAGCAGCTGGGACTGGTACCAAGAGACCCAGTACTTC. It is translated as CASSWDWYQETQYF.